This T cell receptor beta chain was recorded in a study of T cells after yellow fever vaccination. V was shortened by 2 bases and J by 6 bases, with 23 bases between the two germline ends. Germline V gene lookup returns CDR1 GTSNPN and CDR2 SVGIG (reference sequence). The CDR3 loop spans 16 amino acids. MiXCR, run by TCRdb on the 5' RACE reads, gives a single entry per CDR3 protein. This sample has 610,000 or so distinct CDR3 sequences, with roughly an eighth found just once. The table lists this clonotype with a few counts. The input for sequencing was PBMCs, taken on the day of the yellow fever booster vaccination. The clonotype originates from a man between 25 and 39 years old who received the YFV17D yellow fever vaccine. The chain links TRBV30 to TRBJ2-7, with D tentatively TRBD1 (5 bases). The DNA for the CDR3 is TGTGCCTGGAGTAGTTTGGATAGGGGCCGAGCAGGCGAGCAGTACTTC. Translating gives CAWSSLDRGRAGEQYF.